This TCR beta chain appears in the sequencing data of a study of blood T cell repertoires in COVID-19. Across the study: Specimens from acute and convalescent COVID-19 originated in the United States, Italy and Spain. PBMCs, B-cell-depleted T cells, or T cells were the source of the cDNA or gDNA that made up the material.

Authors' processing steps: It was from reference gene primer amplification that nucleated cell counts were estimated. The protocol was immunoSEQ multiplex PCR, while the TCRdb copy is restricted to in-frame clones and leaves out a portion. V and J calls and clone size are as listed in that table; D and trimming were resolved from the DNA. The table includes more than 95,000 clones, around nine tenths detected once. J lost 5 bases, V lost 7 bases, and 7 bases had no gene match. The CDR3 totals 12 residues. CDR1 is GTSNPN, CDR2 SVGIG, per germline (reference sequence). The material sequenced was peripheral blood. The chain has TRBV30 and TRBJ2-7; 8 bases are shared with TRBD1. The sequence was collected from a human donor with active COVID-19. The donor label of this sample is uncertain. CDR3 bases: TGTGCCTATGGACAGGGATTCCACGAGCAGTACTTC. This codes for CAYGQGFHEQYF.